This T cell receptor beta chain came from a study of T cell repertoires in cytomegalovirus infection. Study overall: HLA-C-restricted CMV epitopes, recently identified, and well-studied HLA-B-restricted ones were used by the study. Based on public TCR beta signatures, there were indications of CMV infection and of a matching HLA type.

Broader study findings: The cumulative frequency of public TCR beta families distinguished individuals who carried CMV together with the relevant HLA. Dominating the ex vivo response were HLA-C-restricted CMV-specific TCR beta clonotypes.

MiXCR was run by TCRdb on the reads, yielding one entry per CDR3 protein. The repertoire holds some 54,000 distinct CDR3 sequences, with 15% to 20% as singletons. Trimming cost V 10 bases and J 7 bases, with 23 bases left between them. In germline, CDR1 is SNHLY, CDR2 FYNNEI. The CDR3 consists of 15 residues. In regard to this clonotype: Its target is not known.

Sequenced here: CD8+ T cells from cultured PBMCs, sampled from culture after CMV antigen stimulation. The receptor's source is a human donor in good health (CMV status not recorded). Some clones in this sample may be carry-over from other donors' samples. The chain joins TRBV2 to TRBJ2-1; perhaps TRBD2 as D (6 bases). The CDR3 DNA reads as TGTGCCATCCTTAAAAAAGGACTTGGGGGGAATGAGCAGTTCTTC. Translated: CAILKKGLGGNEQFF.